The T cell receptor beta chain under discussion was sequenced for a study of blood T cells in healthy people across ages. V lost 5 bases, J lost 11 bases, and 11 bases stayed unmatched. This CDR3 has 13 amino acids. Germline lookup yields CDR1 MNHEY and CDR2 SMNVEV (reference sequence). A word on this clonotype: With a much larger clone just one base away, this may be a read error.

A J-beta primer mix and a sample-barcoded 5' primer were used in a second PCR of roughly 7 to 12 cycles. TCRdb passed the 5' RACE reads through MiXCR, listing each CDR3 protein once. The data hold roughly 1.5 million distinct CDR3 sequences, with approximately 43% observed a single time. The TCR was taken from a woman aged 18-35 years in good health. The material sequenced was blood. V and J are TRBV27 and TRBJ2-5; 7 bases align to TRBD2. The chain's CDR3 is CASSATSENEQYF. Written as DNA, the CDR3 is TGTGCCAGCAGTGCCACTAGCGAGAATGAGCAGTACTTC.